The present TCR beta chain was sequenced within a study of cytomegalovirus exposure and HLA in healthy donors. Study-level findings and limits: In a later analysis, 15,000 to 20,000 TCR beta sequences were associated with HLA alleles at 0.05 false discovery rate.

The germline V gene encodes CDR1 MNHEY and CDR2 SVGAGI. The V gene lost 0 bases and the J gene lost 8 bases, with 13 bases spanning the gap. The length of the CDR3 is 14 residues. The PCR ran on 60 Vbeta and 13 Jbeta primers. The method was immunoSEQ multiplex PCR; TCRdb's version includes in-frame clones alone and lacks a portion of them. The repertoire includes some 170,000 clones, 80% to 85% of them detected once, and 0.96% sits in the top ten. This clone was detected a few times. Its matching antigen is unknown. The source of this sequence is a girl aged 2 to 9 in good health and CMV-seropositive. This rearrangement joins TRBV6-5 to TRBJ1-2; a weak D match, TRBD1 (5 bases). Sequenced: PBMCs. This chain's CDR3 is CASSYSGGGKGYTF. As DNA, the CDR3 is TGTGCCAGCAGTTACTCGGGGGGAGGGAAAGGCTACACCTTC.